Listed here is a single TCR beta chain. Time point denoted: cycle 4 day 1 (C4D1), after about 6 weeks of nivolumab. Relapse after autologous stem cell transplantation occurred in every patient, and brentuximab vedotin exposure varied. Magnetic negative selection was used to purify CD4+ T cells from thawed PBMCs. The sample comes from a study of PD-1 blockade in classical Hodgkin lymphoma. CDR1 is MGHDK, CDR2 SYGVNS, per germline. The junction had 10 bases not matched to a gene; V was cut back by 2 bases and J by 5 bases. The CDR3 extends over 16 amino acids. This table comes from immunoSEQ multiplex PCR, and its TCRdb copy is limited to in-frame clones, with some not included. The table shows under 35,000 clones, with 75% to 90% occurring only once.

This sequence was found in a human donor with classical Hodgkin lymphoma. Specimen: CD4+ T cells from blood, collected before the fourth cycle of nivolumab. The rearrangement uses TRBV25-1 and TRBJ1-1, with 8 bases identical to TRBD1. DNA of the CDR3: TGTGCCAGCAGTGAAACCCGACAGGGGAGGAGGACTGAAGCTTTCTTT. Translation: CASSETRQGRRTEAFF.